A selection of T cell receptor beta chains follows, all from one sample in a study of CD8 T cells in ankylosing spondylitis. TCRdb fed the 5' RACE reads into MiXCR, producing one record per CDR3 protein. The table shows about 250,000 distinct CDR3 sequences, with roughly 32% occurring only once. The source material was blood, either unsorted or a sorted T cell fraction (not recorded which). The receptors stem from a male donor with ankylosing spondylitis or in good health (not recorded which). CDR3s include the opening cysteine and the closing phenylalanine or tryptophan. The order of the fields is CDR3 DNA, CDR3 protein, V gene, J gene, D gene, clone size. The D gene is left open where the match is weak. Only some rows state a clone size, as once, few, many or a class for expanded clones.

TGTGCCAGCAGCTTAGTAGTCGCGGGGAGATCCTACGAGCAGTACTTC	CASSLVVAGRSYEQYF	TRBV7-6	TRBJ2-7	NA	NA
TGTGCCAGCAGTTTGCAGGGGATTAACTATGGCTACACCTTC	CASSLQGINYGYTF	TRBV12-3/TRBV12-4	TRBJ1-2	NA	NA
TGTGCCAGCAGTATGAACAGGGTGGGGGGCCAAGAGACCCAGTACTTC	CASSMNRVGGQETQYF	TRBV28	TRBJ2-5	NA	NA
TGTGCCAGCAGTCCAGGGATTCAGGGGCCTTATGAGCAGTTCTTC	CASSPGIQGPYEQFF	TRBV5-6	TRBJ2-1	NA	once
TGCGCCAGCAGCTTGCTGGTAGGGATCGGGGAGCTGTTTTTT	CASSLLVGIGELFF	TRBV5-1	TRBJ2-2	NA	NA
TGCGCCAGCAGTGAGGGGGAGACCCAGTACTTC	CASSEGETQYF	TRBV10-2	TRBJ2-5	NA	NA
TGCAGTGCCTGGACTAGCGGGGGGTCGGGCGACACAGATACGCAGTATTTT	CSAWTSGGSGDTDTQYF	TRBV20-1	TRBJ2-3	TRBD2	many
TGCAGCGTTTACCCCGGGGGTGGCTACGAGCAGTACTTC	CSVYPGGGYEQYF	TRBV29-1	TRBJ2-7	NA	few
TGCAGCGTTGGGGGGACAGATTCCTACGAGCAGTACTTC	CSVGGTDSYEQYF	TRBV29-1	TRBJ2-7	TRBD1	few
TGTGCCAGCAACATCCCGGGGACACCCTCCTACGAGCAGTACTTC	CASNIPGTPSYEQYF	TRBV9	TRBJ2-7	NA	NA
TGTGCCAGCAGTCCCGCGTGGGTGGGGAACACTGAAGCTTTCTTT	CASSPAWVGNTEAFF	TRBV12-3/TRBV12-4	TRBJ1-1	NA	few
TGTGCCAGCAGCTTAGGCATACAGTTAAATCAGCCCCAGCATTTT	CASSLGIQLNQPQHF	TRBV11-2	TRBJ1-5	NA	few
TGTGCCAGCAGCGTAGTGGCGGACAATGAGCAGTTCTTC	CASSVVADNEQFF	TRBV9	TRBJ2-1	NA	few
TGCGCCAGCAGCTTTCGAGGGCTCGACGAGCAGTACTTC	CASSFRGLDEQYF	TRBV5-1	TRBJ2-7	NA	NA
TGCGCCAGCACCTTGGCGGGGAAGGGCACAGATACGCAGTATTTT	CASTLAGKGTDTQYF	TRBV5-1	TRBJ2-3	NA	NA
TGCAGTGCTAGAGATGACCGGAATCAGCCCCAGCATTTT	CSARDDRNQPQHF	TRBV20-1	TRBJ1-5	NA	many
TGTGCCACCAGTGCCCGGACAGCCTATGGCTACACCTTC	CATSARTAYGYTF	TRBV24-1	TRBJ1-2	NA	NA
TGTGCCAGCAGTCCCCGGATCCTCTCCTACGAGCAGTACTTC	CASSPRILSYEQYF	TRBV12-3/TRBV12-4	TRBJ2-7	NA	NA
TGCAGTGCTCATCATGTCGCAACTAATGAAAAACTGTTTTTT	CSAHHVATNEKLFF	TRBV20-1	TRBJ1-4	NA	few
TGCGCCAGCAGCGTAGGAGATAGGATTGAGCAGTTCTTC	CASSVGDRIEQFF	TRBV5-1	TRBJ2-1	NA	NA
TGTGCCAGCAGTTACTCGGGCGCCCGAAGGGACACTGAAGCTTTCTTT	CASSYSGARRDTEAFF	TRBV6-5	TRBJ1-1	NA	few
TGTGCCAGCAGTTTGGGACAGGGAGCCTACGAGCAGTACTTC	CASSLGQGAYEQYF	TRBV27	TRBJ2-7	TRBD1	many
TGTGCCAGCAGCTTGACTAGCGGGGGAGCCCAGTACTTC	CASSLTSGGAQYF	TRBV11-3	TRBJ2-5	TRBD2	NA
TGCAGTGCTAACGCCAGGGGCCTGGGGACTGAGACCCAGTACTTC	CSANARGLGTETQYF	TRBV20-1	TRBJ2-5	NA	few
TGTGCCACCAGACCGGGACAAAGCACAGATACGCAGTATTTT	CATRPGQSTDTQYF	TRBV15	TRBJ2-3	NA	NA
TGCAGTGCCCCCACTAGCGGGGGAGTGGATGAGCAGTTCTTC	CSAPTSGGVDEQFF	TRBV20-1	TRBJ2-1	TRBD2	NA
TGTGCCAGCAGTTTCCCAGGGCGCACTGAAGCTTTCTTT	CASSFPGRTEAFF	TRBV27	TRBJ1-1	NA	NA
TGCAGCGTTGAAGGGCCCGGCTACGAGCAGTACTTC	CSVEGPGYEQYF	TRBV29-1	TRBJ2-7	NA	few
TGCGCCAGCAGCTTAGACTCCGCGCCCAACGTCCTGACTTTC	CASSLDSAPNVLTF	TRBV5-1	TRBJ2-6	NA	few
TGTGCCAGCAGTTACTCGAAACCCGGGACAGGGGGCAGGGAGACCCAGTACTTC	CASSYSKPGTGGRETQYF	TRBV6-5	TRBJ2-5	TRBD1	few
TGTGCCACCAGTGATCTCGCGTCAGATACGCAGTATTTT	CATSDLASDTQYF	TRBV24-1	TRBJ2-3	NA	NA
TGTGCCAGCAGCTTCCGTTTTAGCGGGGGGGCTTTGCAAGAGACCCAGTACTTC	CASSFRFSGGALQETQYF	TRBV11-2	TRBJ2-5	TRBD2	NA
TGTGCCAGCAGTCCAAGACCCCCGGGGGAGGAAAAACTGTTTTTT	CASSPRPPGEEKLFF	TRBV12-3/TRBV12-4	TRBJ1-4	NA	NA
TGTGCCAGCAGGGGACATTCGAACCATGAAAAACTGTTTTTT	CASRGHSNHEKLFF	TRBV27	TRBJ1-4	NA	once
TGTGCCAGCAGCCATTCTAGCATAAGGACAGCGAACACTGAAGCTTTCTTT	CASSHSSIRTANTEAFF	TRBV3-1	TRBJ1-1	NA	NA
TGTGCCAGCAGCTTAGCACAGGGAATGAATCAGCCCCAGCATTTT	CASSLAQGMNQPQHF	TRBV7-2	TRBJ1-5	NA	NA
TGTGCCAGCTCACCACCAGTCGGAGAGACCCAGTACTTC	CASSPPVGETQYF	TRBV18	TRBJ2-5	NA	NA
TGTGCCAGCAGTGAATATCGGACTAGCACAGATACGCAGTATTTT	CASSEYRTSTDTQYF	TRBV25-1	TRBJ2-3	NA	NA
TGTGCCAGCAGCCGTGGGAGCCCCGGGACAGCCTCCAATCAGCCCCAGCATTTT	CASSRGSPGTASNQPQHF	TRBV6-1	TRBJ1-5	TRBD1	NA
TGCAGTGCTAGAGAACCCGGGGGCCGAGCCTACGAGCAGTACTTC	CSAREPGGRAYEQYF	TRBV20-1	TRBJ2-7	NA	few
TGCAGTGCTAGAGATCTAAGCGGGGGGGCCTACGAGCAGTACTTC	CSARDLSGGAYEQYF	TRBV20-1	TRBJ2-7	TRBD2	few
TGCGCCAGCAGCCGGTGGGGAGATTCCGAGCAGTACTTC	CASSRWGDSEQYF	TRBV5-1	TRBJ2-7	NA	few
TGCAGTGCTAGGGGCCTTGTGCGGGGGGACCCAGATACGCAGTATTTT	CSARGLVRGDPDTQYF	TRBV20-1	TRBJ2-3	TRBD2	NA